The 32 T cell receptor beta chains reported below all come from one sample, sequenced in a study of shared clonotypes between healthy human individuals. The repertoire was sequenced with immunoSEQ multiplex PCR; TCRdb's copy has only in-frame clones and lacks some. The sample lists about 460,000 clones, roughly three quarters seen once, with more than 10% in the top ten. Sequencing used PBMCs. The receptors were gathered from a middle-aged woman in good health. Some clones in this sample may be carry-over from other donors' samples.

This clone was counted a single time. The genes are TRBV18 and TRBJ1-4; D uncertain. Germline V gives CDR1 KGHSH, CDR2 LQKENI. The length of the CDR3 is 13 residues. The ends were cut back, 4 bases at V and 7 bases at J, with 10 bases in the middle. The CDR3 loop reads CASSRPGGEKLFF. The CDR3, as DNA: TGTGCCAGCTCACGACCTGGAGGTGAAAAACTGTTTTTT.

This clone was seen a handful of times. The gene calls are TRBV2 and TRBJ1-5; D may be TRBD1 (5 bases). This CDR3 region has 16 residues. V lost 0 bases and J lost 5, with 14 bases in between. Germline assignment: CDR1 SNHLY and CDR2 FYNNEI. As DNA, the CDR3 is TGTGCCAGCAGTGAAGCTGGGGTAAGAGGGGATCAGCCCCAGCATTTT. This codes for CASSEAGVRGDQPQHF.

This clone was detected once. This chain uses TRBV5-1 with TRBJ2-1; 9 bases line up with TRBD1. Germline assignment: CDR1 SGHRS and CDR2 YFSETQ. This CDR3 is 13 amino acids long. CDR3 sequence: CATGTGMYNEQFF. In nucleotides, the CDR3 is TGCGCTACCGGGACAGGGATGTACAATGAGCAGTTCTTC.

V usage is TRBV18 and J usage is TRBJ2-2; 7 bases align to TRBD1. Looked up from germline, CDR1 is KGHSH and CDR2 is LQKENI. Germline trimming cut 5 bases from V and 5 bases from J; bases unmatched to any gene: 5. The CDR3 is made up of 14 amino acids. CDR3 sequence reads: CASSGTETTGELFF. The CDR3, as DNA: TGTGCCAGCTCAGGGACAGAGACTACCGGGGAGCTGTTTTTT.

The chain carries TRBV7-3 and TRBJ2-3, with TRBD2 matching 7 bases. Per germline, CDR1 SGHTA and CDR2 FQGTGA. The V gene end was trimmed by 2 bases and the J gene end by 5 bases; junction bases not matched to a gene: 10. This CDR3 is 16 amino acids long. The CDR3 DNA sequence: TGTGCCAGCAGCTTATGGGCGGGAGTGGGGATAGATACGCAGTATTTT. Translated: CASSLWAGVGIDTQYF. The whole variable domain, filled in from reference TRBV7-3 and TRBJ2-3, reads GAGVSQTPSNKVTEKGKYVELRCDPISGHTALYWYRQSLGQGPEFLIYFQGTGAADDSGLPNDRFFAVRPEGSVSTLKIQRTERGDSAVYLCASSLWAGVGIDTQYFGPGTRLTVL.

The chain is built from TRBV27 and TRBJ2-7; 9 bases are a match to TRBD1. This CDR3 spans 14 amino acids. After removal of 6 bases from V and 6 bases from J, the junction contained 9 bases not matched to a gene. Germline V gene data show CDR1 as MNHEY and CDR2 as SMNVEV (reference sequence). CDR3 protein: CASRPRTGDFEQYF. CDR3 nucleotides: TGTGCCAGCAGACCGCGGACAGGGGACTTCGAGCAGTACTTC.

This clone was detected only a few times. The chain uses TRBV7-2 and TRBJ2-2; the D is unclear. The germline gives CDR1 SGHTA, CDR2 FQGNSA. V dropped 4 bases and J dropped 4 bases, with 10 bases sitting between them. The CDR3 has 14 amino acids. The CDR3 loop reads CASSSGAATGELFF. The CDR3 DNA reads as TGTGCCAGCAGCTCAGGAGCAGCCACCGGGGAGCTGTTTTTT.

V and J are TRBV5-1 and TRBJ1-1; possibly TRBD1 for D (6 bases). The CDR3 sequence is 15 residues long. V was shortened by 4 bases and J by 4 bases, with 17 bases between the two germline ends. CDR1 and CDR2 (germline): SGHRS, YFSETQ. CDR3 coding DNA: TGCGCCAGCAGCCAAGCAGGGGCGGTGAGCACTGAAGCTTTCTTT. This encodes CASSQAGAVSTEAFF.

Details on this clone: A far larger clone is off by one base, so a read error is likely. The chain recombines TRBV4-2 with TRBJ2-3; 12 nucleotides line up with TRBD2. Unmatched junction bases numbered 8, after V lost 6 bases and J lost 1 base. The CDR3 runs to 17 residues. From germline, CDR1 is LGHNA and CDR2 YNFKEQ. The CDR3 loop is CASSRRTSGEGTDTQYF. CDR3 sequence (DNA): TGTGCCAGCAGTCGCCGGACTAGCGGGGAGGGCACAGATACGCAGTATTTT.

This sequence joins TRBV28 and TRBJ1-6; D gene ambiguous. Trimming took 2 bases from V and 9 from J, leaving 5 bases between them. CDR1 and CDR2 from the germline V gene are MDHEN and SYDVKM. This CDR3 region has 12 residues. The CDR3 protein is CASSLGSSPLHF. CDR3 in DNA: TGTGCCAGCAGTTTAGGCAGTTCACCCCTCCACTTT.

About this clone itself: Other DNA sequences in this sample translate to the same CDR3. The J gene is TRBJ1-1, the V gene TRBV5-1; D gene ambiguous. The germline V gene has CDR1 SGHRS and CDR2 YFSETQ. The CDR3 consists of 13 residues. V lost 5 bases and J lost 2, with 10 bases in between. DNA of the CDR3: TGCGCCAGCAGTCCCCGGGTAAACACTGAAGCTTTCTTT. Translation gives CASSPRVNTEAFF. Full variable domain (outside the CDR3, taken from reference TRBV5-1 and TRBJ1-1): KAGVTQTPRYLIKTRGQQVTLSCSPISGHRSVSWYQQTPGQGLQFLFEYFSETQRNKGNFPGRFSGRQFSNSRSEMNVSTLELGDSALYLCASSPRVNTEAFFGQGTRLTVV.

The chain employs TRBV6-6 and TRBJ2-7, with D perhaps TRBD1 (5 bases). This CDR3 is built from 15 residues. Germline assignment: CDR1 MNHNY and CDR2 SVGAGI (reference sequence). Trimming took 7 bases from V and 7 from J, leaving 23 bases between them. The CDR3 DNA reads as TGTGCCAGCACAGAGACATTAGGGCGGAAGGGGGAGCAGTACTTC. The encoded protein is CASTETLGRKGEQYF.

This clone was seen many times. The chain couples TRBV16 to TRBJ1-4, with TRBD1 as a possible D gene (5 bases). CDR3 length: 16 residues. V lost 0 bases and J 7 bases, leaving 15 bases between the germline ends. From germline, CDR1 is KGHSY and CDR2 FQNENV. CDR3 region: CASSQSTGTGGEKLFF. The CDR3 nucleotides are TGTGCCAGCAGCCAATCTACCGGGACCGGGGGTGAAAAACTGTTTTTT.

Details on this clone: This probably arose from a read error, given a far larger clone one base away. The genes are TRBV30 and TRBJ1-4, with D uncertain. Germline values: CDR1 GTSNPN, CDR2 SVGIG (reference sequence). Trimming removed 4 bases from V and 4 bases from J, with 10 bases in between. The CDR3 runs to 13 residues. The CDR3 region has the DNA TGTGCCTGGACGACCGGTTATAATGAAAAACTGTTTTTT. Protein product: CAWTTGYNEKLFF. Full variable domain (remainder filled in from reference TRBV30 and TRBJ1-4): SQTIHQWPATLVQPVGSPLSLECTVEGTSNPNLYWYRQAAGRGLQLLFYSVGIGQISSEVPQNLSASRPQDRQFILSSKKLLLSDSGFYLCAWTTGYNEKLFFGSGTQLSVL.

The gene calls are TRBV28 and TRBJ1-5, with a weak D call TRBD1 (6 bases). Trimming removed 1 base from V and 6 bases from J, with 7 bases in between. The CDR3 contains 13 residues. Germline CDR1 reads MDHEN; CDR2 reads SYDVKM. The CDR3 bases are TGTGCCAGCAGTTTATTGGGGGCTCAGCCCCAGCATTTT. Its protein is CASSLLGAQPQHF.

The chain links TRBV7-9 to TRBJ2-3; TRBD2 agrees at 7 bases. The CDR3 is 17 amino acids. The V gene's germline CDR1 is SEHNR and CDR2 FQNEAQ (reference sequence). The ends lost 1 base at V and 4 bases at J; junction bases unmatched: 11. This chain's CDR3 is CASSLGFLERGSDTQYF. The CDR3 DNA sequence: TGTGCCAGCAGCTTAGGTTTCCTAGAGCGGGGCTCAGATACGCAGTATTTT.

This chain links TRBV5-6 with TRBJ2-4, with D possibly being TRBD1 or TRBD2 (5 bases each). The CDR3 consists of 13 residues. The V gene lost 4 bases and the J gene lost 11 bases, with 16 bases spanning the gap. Germline loops: CDR1 SGHDT, CDR2 YYEEEE. The CDR3 spells CASSNMGRLLQYF. Here the CDR3 DNA reads TGTGCCAGCAGCAACATGGGACGGCTTCTTCAGTACTTC. Full variable domain (remainder filled in from reference TRBV5-6 and TRBJ2-4): DAGVTQSPTHLIKTRGQQVTLRCSPKSGHDTVSWYQQALGQGPQFIFQYYEEEERQRGNFPDRFSGHQFPNYSSELNVNALLLGDSALYLCASSNMGRLLQYFGAGTRLSVL.

V usage is TRBV5-6 and J usage is TRBJ1-2; 8 bases match TRBD1. This CDR3 is built from 14 residues. CDR1 is SGHDT, CDR2 YYEEEE, per germline. After removal of 4 bases from V and 4 bases from J, the junction contained 6 bases not matched to a gene. CDR3 DNA: TGTGCCAGCAGCCTCCAGGGGGCGTTCTATGGCTACACCTTC. The encoded protein is CASSLQGAFYGYTF.

About this clone itself: A far larger clone is off by one base, so a read error is likely. This specimen includes other DNA sequences encoding the same CDR3. J is TRBJ2-7 and V is TRBV2; no reliable D call. V gave up 1 base and J gave up 6 bases, with 7 bases separating them. Per the germline V gene, CDR1 is SNHLY and CDR2 is FYNNEI. The CDR3 covers 12 residues. The CDR3 loop reads CASSEGTGEQYF. CDR3 sequence (DNA): TGTGCCAGCAGTGAAGGGACGGGCGAGCAGTACTTC.

Notes on this clone: Other DNA sequences in the sample encode the same CDR3. V and J are TRBV5-1 and TRBJ2-7; 10 positions agree with TRBD1. The ends lost 0 bases at V and 1 base at J; junction bases unmatched: 1. The V gene's germline CDR1 is SGHRS and CDR2 YFSETQ. This CDR3 contains 15 residues. The DNA of the CDR3 is TGCGCCAGCAGCTTGGCGGGACAGGGGTCCTACGAGCAGTACTTC. Its protein product is CASSLAGQGSYEQYF.

This chain uses TRBV7-9 with TRBJ2-3; perhaps TRBD1 as D (6 bases). V lost 3 bases and J 6 bases, leaving 13 bases between the germline ends. CDR1 is SEHNR and CDR2 is FQNEAQ in the germline V gene (reference sequence). The CDR3 covers 14 residues. The CDR3 reads CASSLNRVTDTQYF. The DNA for the CDR3 is TGTGCCAGCAGCTTGAACAGGGTTACTGATACGCAGTATTTT. Full variable domain (outside the CDR3, taken from reference TRBV7-9 and TRBJ2-3): DTGVSQNPRHKITKRGQNVTFRCDPISEHNRLYWYRQTLGQGPEFLTYFQNEAQLEKSRLLSDRFSAERPKGSFSTLEIQRTEQGDSAMYLCASSLNRVTDTQYFGPGTRLTVL.

This chain connects TRBV27 to TRBJ2-3; 15 bases line up with TRBD2. This CDR3 spans 16 amino acids. Trimming removed 4 bases from V and 5 bases from J; junction bases left unmatched: 4. Germline CDR1 MNHEY, CDR2 SMNVEV (reference sequence). In DNA form, the CDR3 reads TGTGCCAGCAGTTCAGGACTAGCGGGAGGGCAAGATACGCAGTATTTT. It is translated as CASSSGLAGGQDTQYF.

The chain is built from TRBV30 and TRBJ1-5; no clear D. Germline CDR1 reads GTSNPN; CDR2 reads SVGIG (reference sequence). CDR3 length: 14 residues. Trimming left V 2 bases short and J 6 bases short, with 14 bases between. The CDR3 region is CAWSWSSSFQPQHF. The CDR3 DNA follows: TGTGCCTGGAGTTGGAGCTCTAGCTTTCAGCCCCAGCATTTT. The entire variable domain, with the rest obtained from reference TRBV30 and TRBJ1-5, is as follows: SQTIHQWPATLVQPVGSPLSLECTVEGTSNPNLYWYRQAAGRGLQLLFYSVGIGQISSEVPQNLSASRPQDRQFILSSKKLLLSDSGFYLCAWSWSSSFQPQHFGDGTRLSIL.

The genes are TRBV7-9 and TRBJ2-3; 11 positions match TRBD2. Per the germline V gene, CDR1 is SEHNR and CDR2 is FQNEAQ (reference sequence). The CDR3 contains 15 residues. Losses at the gene ends were 5 bases for V and 3 bases for J; bases not matched to a gene: 4. The CDR3 is CASSTTSGRTDTQYF. For the CDR3, the DNA is TGTGCCAGCAGCACCACTAGCGGGAGAACAGATACGCAGTATTTT.

The chain is built from TRBV2 and TRBJ2-7, with TRBD2 as a possible D gene (6 bases). Looked up from germline, CDR1 is SNHLY and CDR2 is FYNNEI. This CDR3 contains 13 residues. Trimming took off 11 bases at V and 5 bases at J, with 19 bases between the two ends. This CDR3 is CASQRDSRNEQYF. CDR3 bases: TGTGCCTCCCAGAGGGACTCCCGGAACGAGCAGTACTTC.

This chain uses TRBV5-1 with TRBJ2-2, with 9 bases identical to TRBD1. V lost 4 bases to trimming and J lost 7 bases; unmatched junction nucleotides: 5. The CDR3 extends over 14 amino acids. Germline V gives CDR1 SGHRS, CDR2 YFSETQ. The chain's CDR3 is CASSPQGAVGELFF. The CDR3, as DNA: TGCGCCAGCAGCCCACAGGGGGCTGTCGGGGAGCTGTTTTTT.

V is TRBV11-2 and J is TRBJ2-7, with D possibly TRBD2 on 7 matching bases. From germline, CDR1 is SGHAT and CDR2 FQNNGV. Trimming left V 5 bases short and J 3 bases short, with 14 bases between. The CDR3 sequence is 14 residues long. CDR3 amino acids: CASSHGGGGYEQYF. The CDR3 DNA reads TGTGCCAGCAGCCATGGGGGCGGGGGCTACGAGCAGTACTTC.

V usage is TRBV9 and J usage is TRBJ1-4, with D maybe TRBD1 (6 bases). The V end was cut by 4 bases, the J end by 8 bases, with 15 bases between. The CDR3 extends over 14 amino acids. Germline V gene lookup returns CDR1 SGDLS and CDR2 YYNGEE. In DNA form, the CDR3 reads TGTGCCAGCAGCCCCGGGTGGGGGCTCGAAAAACTGTTTTTT. It translates to CASSPGWGLEKLFF.

Here the CDR3 reads CASSLFTTGSSYNEQFF. The CDR3 nucleotides are TGTGCCAGCAGCTTGTTCACAACAGGGAGCTCCTACAATGAGCAGTTCTTC. The chain carries TRBV5-8 and TRBJ2-1, with a weak D call TRBD1 (6 bases). The CDR3 consists of 17 residues. V lost 1 base, J lost 0 bases, and 14 bases lay in between. Germline V gene lookup returns CDR1 SGHTS and CDR2 YDEGEE.

This clone has a single count. The V call is TRBV4-2, the J call TRBJ2-2; tentative D call: TRBD1 (5 bases). V was clipped by 1 base and J by 4 bases, with 10 bases between them. CDR3 length: 15 residues. Germline V CDR1 and CDR2: LGHNA, YNFKEQ. The CDR3 nucleotides read TGTGCCAGCAGCCAAGGGGCAGGGTTCACCGGGGAGCTGTTTTTT. It encodes CASSQGAGFTGELFF.

As to this clone: This may arise from a read error, as a much more abundant clone is one base away. The chain combines TRBV28 with TRBJ2-7; the D is unclear. Trimming left V 3 bases short and J 2 bases short, with 2 bases between. This CDR3 contains 11 residues. Looked up from germline, CDR1 is MDHEN and CDR2 is SYDVKM. The CDR3 bases are TGTGCCAGCAGTTTCGCCTACGAGCAGTACTTC. Translating it yields CASSFAYEQYF.

This chain joins TRBV27 and TRBJ1-1; D is unresolved. The CDR3 runs to 13 residues. V was cut by 6 bases and J by 1 base, with 9 bases left in between. Germline CDR1 is MNHEY and CDR2 is SMNVEV (reference sequence). As DNA, the CDR3 is TGTGCCAGCAGCCTCCTATGGAACACTGAAGCTTTCTTT. Translated: CASSLLWNTEAFF.